This T cell receptor (beta chain) came from a study of blood T cell repertoires in COVID-19. Libraries were prepared by immunoSEQ multiplex PCR; TCRdb keeps only in-frame clonotypes and omits some of them. The sample lists roughly 520,000 clones; around 89% were seen once. The receptor was derived from a woman aged 40 to 55 who had recovered from COVID-19. Sequencing was performed on PBMCs or T cells enriched from blood (not recorded which).

This chain's CDR3 is CASSVPGTSNSNEQFF. The CDR3 DNA reads as TGTGCCAGCAGCGTACCCGGGACTAGCAATTCGAATGAGCAGTTCTTC. This chain uses TRBV9 with TRBJ2-1; 9 bases map to TRBD2. The ends lost 1 base at V and 7 bases at J; junction bases unmatched: 9. The CDR3 has 16 amino acids. Germline CDR1 and CDR2: SGDLS and YYNGEE. The entire variable domain, with the rest obtained from reference TRBV9 and TRBJ2-1, is as follows: DSGVTQTPKHLITATGQRVTLRCSPRSGDLSVYWYQQSLDQGLQFLIQYYNGEERAKGNILERFSAQQFPDLHSELNLSSLELGDSALYFCASSVPGTSNSNEQFFGPGTRLTVL.